A single sample is the source of the 27 T cell receptor beta chains below, sequenced in a study of blood T cell repertoires in COVID-19. This table comes from immunoSEQ multiplex PCR, and its TCRdb copy is limited to in-frame clones, with some not included. The sample has a few hundred thousand clones, about nine tenths seen once. The sequenced material came from PBMCs or T cells enriched from blood (not recorded which). All receptors derive from a woman aged 55 to 70 who had recovered from COVID-19.

The rearrangement joins TRBV5-1 to TRBJ2-7, with D possibly TRBD1 on 8 matching bases. Trimming removed 0 bases at V and 5 bases at J, with 24 bases between. The germline CDR1 and CDR2 sequences are SGHRS and YFSETQ. The CDR3 loop spans 18 amino acids. CDR3 sequence reads: CASSLERGATDRAHEQYF. In nucleotides, the CDR3 is TGCGCCAGCAGCTTGGAGCGGGGCGCCACGGACAGGGCCCACGAGCAGTACTTC. Full variable domain (missing parts from reference TRBV5-1 and TRBJ2-7): KAGVTQTPRYLIKTRGQQVTLSCSPISGHRSVSWYQQTPGQGLQFLFEYFSETQRNKGNFPGRFSGRQFSNSRSEMNVSTLELGDSALYLCASSLERGATDRAHEQYFGPGTRLTVT.

The chain carries TRBV18 and TRBJ1-3; D unclear. Trimming pared 3 bases from V and 1 base from J, leaving 16 bases between. The germline CDR1 and CDR2 sequences are KGHSH and LQKENI. The CDR3 is 17 residues long. DNA of the CDR3: TGTGCCAGCTCACCCGCCCCGGGAGCTCTTTCTGGAAACACCATATATTTT. As protein: CASSPAPGALSGNTIYF.

The chain carries TRBV12-3 or TRBV12-4 and TRBJ1-1, with D perhaps matching TRBD1 (6 bases). This CDR3 comprises 13 residues. CDR3 nucleotide sequence: TGTGCTGTGGGGGGGGGCTTGAACACTGAAGCTTTCTTT. As protein: CAVGGGLNTEAFF.

The chain uses TRBV7-2 and TRBJ1-6; 8 nucleotides agree with TRBD1. The trim removed 5 bases at V and 8 bases at J, leaving 8 bases unmatched. The CDR3 is 15 amino acids. CDR1 is SGHTA and CDR2 is FQGNSA in the germline V gene. In DNA, the CDR3 is TGTGCCAGCAGCCACATGGACAGGGTGGATTCACCCCTCCACTTT. Encoded protein: CASSHMDRVDSPLHF. The full variable domain, in which reference TRBV7-2 and TRBJ1-6 provide the parts outside the CDR3, is GAGVSQSPSNKVTEKGKDVELRCDPISGHTALYWYRQSLGQGLEFLIYFQGNSAPDKSGLPSDRFSAERTGGSVSTLTIQRTQQEDSAVYLCASSHMDRVDSPLHFGNGTRLTVT.

CDR3 DNA sequence: TGTGCCAGCAGTTACTCCCGGGGGGGGAACTATGGCTACACCTTC. Translated: CASSYSRGGNYGYTF. The V and J genes are TRBV6-6 and TRBJ1-2; possibly TRBD1 for D (5 bases). Between the trimmed V and J ends, which lost 0 bases and 2 bases, there was a span of 10 bases. Germline V gene data show CDR1 as MNHNY and CDR2 as SVGAGI (reference sequence). This CDR3 has 15 amino acids.

This chain's CDR3 is CSVEGGEPNYNEQFF. The CDR3 DNA follows: TGCAGCGTTGAAGGCGGGGAACCCAACTACAATGAGCAGTTCTTC. V is TRBV29-1 and J is TRBJ2-1; D may be TRBD2 (6 bases). CDR1 is SQVTM, CDR2 ANQGSEA, per germline. The CDR3 totals 15 residues. Trimming left V 1 base short and J 3 bases short, with 13 bases between.

J is TRBJ2-5 and V is TRBV3-1 (or the pseudogene TRBV3-2), with unresolved D. Germline V lookup: CDR1 LGHDT, CDR2 YNNKEL (reference sequence). The CDR3 runs to 11 residues. V lost 6 bases, J lost 2 bases, and 4 bases lay in between. The DNA of the CDR3 is TGTGCCAGCAGTTATCAAGAGACCCAGTACTTC. As protein: CASSYQETQYF.

This rearrangement joins TRBV5-6 to TRBJ2-7; the D gene is possibly TRBD1 (5 bases). V dropped 6 bases and J dropped 3 bases, with 16 bases sitting between them. CDR1 is SGHDT, CDR2 YYEEEE, per germline. The CDR3 consists of 14 residues. The CDR3 sequence is CASNEVWGDYEQYF. The CDR3, as DNA: TGTGCCAGCAATGAAGTTTGGGGCGACTACGAGCAGTACTTC. Full variable domain (missing parts from reference TRBV5-6 and TRBJ2-7): DAGVTQSPTHLIKTRGQQVTLRCSPKSGHDTVSWYQQALGQGPQFIFQYYEEEERQRGNFPDRFSGHQFPNYSSELNVNALLLGDSALYLCASNEVWGDYEQYFGPGTRLTVT.

J is TRBJ1-6 and V is TRBV11-2; D may be TRBD1 (5 bases). Germline V CDR1 and CDR2: SGHAT, FQNNGV. V was clipped by 6 bases and J by 1 base, with 10 bases between them. The CDR3 is made up of 15 amino acids. The CDR3 sequence is CASRGGLSYNSPLHF. The CDR3 nucleotides are TGTGCCAGCAGGGGGGGGTTGTCCTATAATTCACCCCTCCACTTT.

The rearrangement joins TRBV12-3 or TRBV12-4 to TRBJ1-2; the D gene is possibly TRBD1 (6 bases). V was cut by 8 bases and J by 4 bases, with 11 bases left in between. The CDR3 covers 12 residues. The DNA for the CDR3 is TGTGCCAGCCTGGACAGCAGCTATGGCTACACCTTC. This translates into CASLDSSYGYTF.

The chain recombines TRBV28 with TRBJ2-3, with 8 nucleotides matching TRBD2. The CDR3 spans 17 residues. J lost 4 bases, V lost 4 bases, and 13 bases had no gene match. Germline-derived CDR1 and CDR2 are MDHEN and SYDVKM. CDR3 in amino acids: CASSSRGSGESPDTQYF. For the CDR3, the DNA is TGTGCCAGCAGTTCCCGGGGTAGCGGGGAATCCCCAGATACGCAGTATTTT.

V and J are TRBV13 and TRBJ2-7; D possibly corresponds to TRBD1 (5 bases). CDR1 and CDR2 from the germline V gene are PRHDT and FYEKMQ (reference sequence). Trimming took off 5 bases at V and 4 bases at J, with 15 bases between the two ends. The CDR3 has 14 residues. CDR3 sequence (DNA): TGTGCCAGCAGCAGGGGCCTAAGAGGATACGAGCAGTACTTC. This codes for CASSRGLRGYEQYF.

The chain is built from TRBV27 and TRBJ2-7, with D possibly matching TRBD1 (6 bases). Germline CDR1 is MNHEY and CDR2 is SMNVEV (reference sequence). The CDR3 is 14 amino acids. V was shortened by 2 bases and J by 0 bases, with 8 bases between the two germline ends. The CDR3 DNA sequence: TGTGCCAGCAGTTTAGGGGGCAGCTCCTACGAGCAGTACTTC. It encodes CASSLGGSSYEQYF.

The chain links TRBV2 to TRBJ2-7; 8 positions match TRBD1. V lost 3 bases and J lost 1; bases outside the gene matches: 2. In germline, CDR1 is SNHLY, CDR2 FYNNEI. The CDR3 contains 14 residues. The DNA of the CDR3 is TGTGCCAGCAGTGAGCGGACAGGGTCCTACGAGCAGTACTTC. Translating gives CASSERTGSYEQYF. Full variable domain (rest looked up from reference TRBV2 and TRBJ2-7): EPEVTQTPSHQVTQMGQEVILRCVPISNHLYFYWYRQILGQKVEFLVSFYNNEISEKSEIFDDQFSVERPDGSNFTLKIRSTKLEDSAMYFCASSERTGSYEQYFGPGTRLTVT.

The V and J genes are TRBV6-5 and TRBJ1-1; maybe TRBD1 (5 bases). The CDR3 totals 12 residues. V lost 6 bases and J lost 7, with 12 bases in between. Germline CDR1 is MNHEY and CDR2 is SVGAGI. The CDR3 sequence: CASRGQTDEAFF. The CDR3 DNA follows: TGTGCCAGCAGGGGCCAGACAGATGAAGCTTTCTTT.

V is TRBV28 and J is TRBJ2-5; 8 bases line up with TRBD2. The J segment lost 5 bases and the V segment lost 4 bases, leaving 12 bases of the junction unmatched. This CDR3 comprises 16 residues. CDR1 and CDR2 from the germline V gene are MDHEN and SYDVKM. The CDR3 region has the DNA TGTGCCAGCAGTTCCCGGGGGGGTCAGGCCGGGGAGACCCAGTACTTC. Encoded protein: CASSSRGGQAGETQYF.

Comments on this clone: Germline is not matched at one junction end, which may reflect a read error. Within the sample, other DNA sequences also encode this same CDR3. The CDR3 DNA reads TGTGCCACCAGCGATTCGGGGGGGCCAGATACGCAGTATTTT. Its translation: CATSDSGGPDTQYF. J is TRBJ2-3 and V is TRBV24-1; 8 nucleotides line up with TRBD2. The V gene's germline CDR1 is KGHDR and CDR2 SFDVKD. The CDR3 runs 14 residues.

The chain's CDR3 is CASSKCRDRGCEKLFF. The DNA of the CDR3 is TGTGCCAGCAGCAAATGCCGGGACAGGGGTTGTGAAAAACTGTTTTTT. This chain links TRBV21-1 with TRBJ1-4; the table's D call, TRBD1, was not checked against the DNA. TRBV21-1 is a recognized pseudogene. The CDR3 sequence is 16 residues long.

The rearrangement joins TRBV6-5 to TRBJ2-2; no clear D. The CDR3 runs to 13 residues. V lost 6 bases and J lost 1, with 6 bases in between. Germline CDR1 and CDR2: MNHEY and SVGAGI. The CDR3, as DNA: TGTGCCAGCAGGCACGGGAACACCGGGGAGCTGTTTTTT. It is translated as CASRHGNTGELFF.

This clone was detected once. The V gene is TRBV5-1, the J gene TRBJ1-2; D perhaps matches TRBD1 (5 bases). This CDR3 has 12 residues. The germline V gene encodes CDR1 SGHRS and CDR2 YFSETQ. Between the trimmed V and J ends, which lost 5 bases and 1 base, there was a span of 6 bases. The DNA for the CDR3 is TGCGCCAGCAGGACAGATAACTATGGCTACACCTTC. Translation: CASRTDNYGYTF.

The V call is TRBV3-1 (or the pseudogene TRBV3-2), the J call TRBJ1-6; weak D call: TRBD1 (5 bases). Trimming removed 3 bases from V and 14 bases from J, with 8 bases in between. CDR1 is LGHDT and CDR2 is YNNKEL in the germline V gene (reference sequence). The CDR3 is 11 residues long. CDR3 in DNA: TGTGCCAGCAGCCACAGGGAAACCCTCCACTTT. It translates to CASSHRETLHF.

The chain employs TRBV9 and TRBJ1-5, with TRBD1 as a possible D gene (5 bases). Trimming took 2 bases from V and 7 from J, leaving 10 bases between them. Germline CDR1 reads SGDLS; CDR2 reads YYNGEE. This CDR3 contains 13 residues. The CDR3 protein is CASSVGGWQPQHF. CDR3 sequence (DNA): TGTGCCAGCAGCGTTGGGGGGTGGCAGCCCCAGCATTTT.

The chain links TRBV19 to TRBJ2-7, with 7 bases lining up with TRBD1. Losses at the gene ends were 3 bases for V and 2 bases for J; bases not matched to a gene: 4. CDR3 size: 14 residues. The V gene's germline CDR1 is LNHDA and CDR2 SQIVND (reference sequence). Here the CDR3 DNA reads TGTGCCAGTAGTATTACCGGGACAGCCTACGAGCAGTACTTC. It encodes CASSITGTAYEQYF.

The chain has TRBV6-2 or TRBV6-3 and TRBJ2-1; 8 nucleotides align to TRBD2. The trim removed 6 bases at V and 9 bases at J, leaving 13 bases unmatched. The CDR3 covers 15 residues. From germline, CDR1 is MNHEY and CDR2 SVGEGT. CDR3 coding DNA: TGTGCCAGCAGCCCCTACTCCGGGGGGGCGACTGAGCAGTTCTTC. The encoded protein is CASSPYSGGATEQFF.

The genes are TRBV6-2 or TRBV6-3 and TRBJ2-3; TRBD2 agrees at 10 bases. Per the germline V gene, CDR1 is MNHEY and CDR2 is SVGEGT. The CDR3 covers 15 residues. The V gene end was trimmed by 6 bases and the J gene end by 6 bases; junction bases not matched to a gene: 9. DNA of the CDR3: TGTGCCAGCAGCCCCGAGCGGGGGGGCGCGGATACGCAGTATTTT. Translating it yields CASSPERGGADTQYF.

The chain couples TRBV24-1 to TRBJ1-2; D is unclear. The CDR3 loop spans 15 amino acids. V lost 9 bases and J lost 5, with 21 bases in between. CDR1 KGHDR and CDR2 SFDVKD come from the germline V gene. This CDR3 reads CATSGQSSGFYGYTF. Written as DNA, the CDR3 is TGTGCCACCTCGGGTCAGAGCTCGGGTTTTTATGGCTACACCTTC.

This chain links TRBV5-6 with TRBJ2-7, with D perhaps matching TRBD1 (6 bases). From germline, CDR1 is SGHDT and CDR2 YYEEEE. With 4 bases removed from V and 3 bases from J, the gap between germline ends came to 17 bases. This CDR3 has 15 residues. The CDR3 DNA reads as TGTGCCAGCAGCATGCGAGGGGGAGTTGGCTACGAGCAGTACTTC. Translation: CASSMRGGVGYEQYF.